Below, 23 T cell receptor beta chains from the same sample are listed, as sequenced in a study of T cell responses to AZD1222 COVID-19 vaccine. Libraries were prepared by immunoSEQ multiplex PCR; TCRdb keeps only in-frame clonotypes and omits some of them. The profile shows 150,000 to 200,000 clones, more than 80% of them singletons. The sample here was peripheral blood, taken 28 days after the second dose of the MenACWY control vaccine. The receptors stem from an adult who received the MenACWY meningococcal vaccine as a control.

The chain carries TRBV7-2 and TRBJ2-7, with 13 bases identical to TRBD2. Trimming at V came to 6 bases and at J to 5 bases, leaving 7 bases not matched to a gene. Per germline, CDR1 SGHTA and CDR2 FQGNSA. CDR3 length: 15 residues. CDR3 sequence: CASRPELAGGDEQYF. For the CDR3, the DNA is TGTGCCAGCAGGCCCGAACTAGCGGGAGGGGACGAGCAGTACTTC.

The chain links TRBV20-1 to TRBJ1-5; 9 nucleotides match TRBD1. This CDR3 comprises 11 residues. V dropped 5 bases and J dropped 13; count of bases not matched to a gene: 6. From germline, CDR1 is DFQATT and CDR2 SNEGSKA (reference sequence). CDR3 sequence reads: CSAWTGVRQHF. Written as DNA, the CDR3 is TGCAGTGCTTGGACAGGGGTGAGGCAGCATTTT.

The rearrangement links TRBV5-1 to TRBJ1-5; TRBD1 matches at 7 bases. The CDR3 runs 15 residues. The germline V gene has CDR1 SGHRS and CDR2 YFSETQ. V was clipped by 4 bases and J by 3 bases; unmatched bases: 7. CDR3 loop: CASSVQGEYNQPQHF. The CDR3 bases are TGCGCCAGCAGCGTCCAGGGGGAGTACAATCAGCCCCAGCATTTT.

This clone came up a few times. The chain combines TRBV28 with TRBJ2-3; D is possibly TRBD1 (6 bases). The CDR3 consists of 16 residues. The V gene lost 6 bases and the J gene lost 0 bases, with 16 bases spanning the gap. Germline V gene lookup returns CDR1 MDHEN and CDR2 SYDVKM. CDR3: CASRIQGTSSTDTQYF. Written as DNA, the CDR3 is TGTGCCAGCAGAATACAGGGAACCTCTAGCACAGATACGCAGTATTTT.

The chain has TRBV5-1 and TRBJ2-5; D uncertain. V lost 1 base and J 4 bases, leaving 11 bases between the germline ends. The CDR3 length is 14 residues. Germline CDR1 and CDR2: SGHRS and YFSETQ. The CDR3 here is CASSLRMVRETQYF. The CDR3 DNA follows: TGCGCCAGCAGCTTGAGGATGGTGAGAGAGACCCAGTACTTC.

V gene TRBV19 combines with J gene TRBJ1-4, with D maybe TRBD1 (6 bases). Germline assignment: CDR1 LNHDA and CDR2 SQIVND (reference sequence). The CDR3 totals 14 residues. Trimming took off 6 bases at V and 2 bases at J, with 10 bases between the two ends. In DNA form, the CDR3 reads TGTGCCAGTAGGAGGACAGCGACTAATGAAAAACTGTTTTTT. Amino acid sequence: CASRRTATNEKLFF.

This sequence joins TRBV6-2 or TRBV6-3 and TRBJ2-7, with a possible D match to TRBD1 (6 bases). Germline V gives CDR1 MNHEY, CDR2 SVGEGT. V was clipped by 2 bases and J by 2 bases, with 13 bases between them. There are 15 residues in the CDR3. The CDR3 protein is CASSYTTGWAYEQYF. In DNA, the CDR3 is TGTGCCAGCAGTTACACCACAGGGTGGGCCTACGAGCAGTACTTC.

This chain connects TRBV10-1 to TRBJ2-2; D is undetermined. Trimming removed 4 bases from V and 5 bases from J, with 11 bases in between. This CDR3 region has 14 residues. Looked up from germline, CDR1 is WNHNN and CDR2 is SYGVQD (reference sequence). The CDR3 DNA sequence: TGCGCCAGCAGTGTTGTTCCCGGAACCGGGGAGCTGTTTTTT. The encoded protein is CASSVVPGTGELFF.

The chain carries TRBV6-1 and TRBJ2-1; D may be TRBD1 or TRBD2 (5 bases each). The CDR3 has 16 amino acids. Between the trimmed V and J ends, which lost 0 bases and 7 bases, there was a span of 16 bases. Germline CDR1 reads MNHNS; CDR2 reads SASEGT. The CDR3 is CASSEARGTYTNEQFF. For the CDR3, the DNA is TGTGCCAGCAGTGAAGCGCGTGGGACCTACACGAATGAGCAGTTCTTC.

The chain carries TRBV5-4 and TRBJ2-6, with D maybe TRBD2 (6 bases). The CDR3 has 17 residues. V lost 7 bases and J lost 0, with 17 bases in between. CDR1 is SGHNT, CDR2 YYREEE, per germline (reference sequence). Written as DNA, the CDR3 is TGTGCCAGCGCTCGGGGGTCCCGAAGCTCTGGGGCCAACGTCCTGACTTTC. Amino acid sequence: CASARGSRSSGANVLTF.

This clone was observed a single time. This rearrangement joins TRBV19 to TRBJ1-3; TRBD1 is a possible D gene (6 bases). CDR1 and CDR2 from the germline V gene are LNHDA and SQIVND (reference sequence). V was shortened by 3 bases and J by 4 bases, with 10 bases between the two germline ends. The CDR3 has 14 residues. The CDR3 coding sequence is TGTGCCAGTAGTATCACAGGGAGAGGAAACACCATATATTTT. This gives the protein CASSITGRGNTIYF.

CDR3 nucleotides: TGTGCCAGCAGTTTACTCGTACAGGCGGCTGGCAATGAGCAGTTCTTC. It is translated as CASSLLVQAAGNEQFF. The chain combines TRBV28 with TRBJ2-1; a weak D match, TRBD1 (5 bases). Germline CDR1 is MDHEN and CDR2 is SYDVKM. Trimming cost V 2 bases and J 6 bases, with 17 bases left between them. This CDR3 is 16 amino acids long.

V and J are TRBV28 and TRBJ2-4, with unresolved D. This CDR3 contains 12 residues. V shed 6 bases and J shed 7 bases, with 10 bases lying between them. The germline V gene has CDR1 MDHEN and CDR2 SYDVKM. Written as DNA, the CDR3 is TGTGCCAGCAGGACGGCGGCTAACATTCAGTACTTC. It codes for CASRTAANIQYF.

The gene calls are TRBV6-5 and TRBJ1-6; 7 bases fit TRBD1. Germline trimming cut 7 bases from V and 6 bases from J; bases unmatched to any gene: 6. The CDR3 is 14 residues long. The V gene's germline CDR1 is MNHEY and CDR2 SVGAGI. This CDR3 reads CASTGQGVNSPLHF. DNA for the CDR3: TGTGCCAGCACGGGGCAGGGGGTTAATTCACCCCTCCACTTT.

The sample holds one count of this clone. This chain joins TRBV14 and TRBJ1-1; a weak D match, TRBD1 (5 bases). This CDR3 region has 15 residues. Germline V gene sequence: CDR1 SGHDN, CDR2 FVKESK. V lost 3 bases to trimming and J lost 3 bases, with 14 bases between them. CDR3 loop: CASSHSGTLDTEAFF. CDR3 coding DNA: TGTGCCAGCAGCCACTCTGGGACGTTGGACACTGAAGCTTTCTTT.

The chain has TRBV11-2 and TRBJ2-7; 8 bases align to TRBD1. Germline V gene sequence: CDR1 SGHAT, CDR2 FQNNGV. This CDR3 region has 14 residues. The J segment lost 9 bases and the V segment lost 5 bases, leaving 12 bases of the junction unmatched. In DNA form, the CDR3 reads TGTGCCAGCAGCGTACTCCAGGGGGCTAGGTTGCAGTACTTC. It is translated as CASSVLQGARLQYF.

The chain couples TRBV28 to TRBJ2-5; D unresolved. Between the trimmed V and J ends, which lost 8 bases and 5 bases, there was a span of 12 bases. The CDR3 extends over 12 amino acids. Germline V lookup: CDR1 MDHEN, CDR2 SYDVKM. The CDR3 DNA reads TGTGCCAGCCAACCGACGCGGGAGACCCAGTACTTC. Protein: CASQPTRETQYF.

This chain uses TRBV7-3 with TRBJ2-1; D possibly corresponds to TRBD1 (5 bases). The ends were cut back, 4 bases at V and 4 bases at J, with 14 bases in the middle. CDR3 size: 15 residues. CDR1 is SGHTA and CDR2 is FQGTGA in the germline V gene. Written as DNA, the CDR3 is TGTGCCAGCAGCTCTCGTACGACAGTGTACAATGAGCAGTTCTTC. Translation: CASSSRTTVYNEQFF.

V is TRBV27 and J is TRBJ1-5; D not resolved. This CDR3 spans 12 amino acids. The germline V gene has CDR1 MNHEY and CDR2 SMNVEV (reference sequence). Between the trimmed V and J ends, which lost 6 bases and 7 bases, there was a span of 10 bases. The CDR3 sequence is CASSKRHQPQHF. The CDR3 DNA is TGTGCCAGCAGCAAGCGACACCAGCCCCAGCATTTT.

The V gene is TRBV5-4, the J gene TRBJ2-3; D tentatively fits TRBD1 or TRBD2 (6 bases each). The length of the CDR3 is 14 residues. V was cut by 2 bases and J by 5 bases, with 12 bases left in between. Germline V CDR1 and CDR2: SGHNT, YYREEE (reference sequence). The CDR3 region has the DNA TGTGCCAGCAGCTTCGGGGGCACGAGAGATACGCAGTATTTT. Translation: CASSFGGTRDTQYF.

The rearrangement uses TRBV30 and TRBJ2-5, with D maybe TRBD1 (6 bases). The CDR3 runs 12 residues. V was shortened by 3 bases and J by 4 bases, with 9 bases between the two germline ends. Germline assignment: CDR1 GTSNPN and CDR2 SVGIG (reference sequence). In DNA form, the CDR3 reads TGTGCCTGGAGAGCCAGGGGAGAGACCCAGTACTTC. As protein: CAWRARGETQYF.

The chain uses TRBV7-9 and TRBJ2-7; D is ambiguous. V lost 5 bases to trimming and J lost 3 bases, with 5 bases between them. The CDR3 has 11 amino acids. Germline V gene sequence: CDR1 SEHNR, CDR2 FQNEAQ (reference sequence). The CDR3 region has the DNA TGTGCCAGCAGCCCTAGCTACGAGCAGTACTTC. This translates into CASSPSYEQYF.

The V gene is TRBV19, the J gene TRBJ1-1; TRBD1 is a possible D gene (5 bases). Trimming cost V 0 bases and J 7 bases, with 12 bases left between them. This CDR3 has 14 residues. Germline CDR1 and CDR2: LNHDA and SQIVND (reference sequence). The CDR3 here is CASSIEEGAGEAFF. CDR3 sequence (DNA): TGTGCCAGTAGTATAGAGGAAGGGGCAGGTGAAGCTTTCTTT.